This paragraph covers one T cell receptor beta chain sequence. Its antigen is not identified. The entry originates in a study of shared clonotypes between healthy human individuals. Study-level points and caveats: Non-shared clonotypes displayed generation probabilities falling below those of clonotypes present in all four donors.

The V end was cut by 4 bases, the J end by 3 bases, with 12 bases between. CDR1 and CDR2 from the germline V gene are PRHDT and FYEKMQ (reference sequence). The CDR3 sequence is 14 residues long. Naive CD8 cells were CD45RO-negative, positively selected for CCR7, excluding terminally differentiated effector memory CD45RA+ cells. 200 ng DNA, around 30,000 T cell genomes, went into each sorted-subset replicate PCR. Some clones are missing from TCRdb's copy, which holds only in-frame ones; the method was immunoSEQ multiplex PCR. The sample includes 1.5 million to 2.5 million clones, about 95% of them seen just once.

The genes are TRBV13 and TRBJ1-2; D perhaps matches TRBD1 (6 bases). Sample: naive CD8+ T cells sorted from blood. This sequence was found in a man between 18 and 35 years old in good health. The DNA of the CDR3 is TGTGCCAGCAGCTCGGGGCAGGGGTACTATGGCTACACCTTC. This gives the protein CASSSGQGYYGYTF.